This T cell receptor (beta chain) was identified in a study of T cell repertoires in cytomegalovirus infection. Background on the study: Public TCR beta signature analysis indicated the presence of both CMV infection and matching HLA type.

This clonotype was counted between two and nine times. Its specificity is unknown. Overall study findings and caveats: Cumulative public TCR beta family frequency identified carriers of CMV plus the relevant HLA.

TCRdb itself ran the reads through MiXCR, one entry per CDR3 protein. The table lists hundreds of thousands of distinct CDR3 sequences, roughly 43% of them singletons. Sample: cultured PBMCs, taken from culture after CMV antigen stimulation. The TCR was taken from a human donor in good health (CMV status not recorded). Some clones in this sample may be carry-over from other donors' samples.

The DNA for the CDR3 is TGTGCCAGCAGTTACCAGATGGAGGGGGTTGGAGGGGAAGATACGCAGTATTTT. As protein: CASSYQMEGVGGEDTQYF. V usage is TRBV6-2 or TRBV6-3 and J usage is TRBJ2-3; D may be TRBD1 or TRBD2 (6 bases each). The V end lost 2 bases, the J end lost 5 bases, and 23 bases lay between the germline ends. Per germline, CDR1 MNHEY and CDR2 SVGEGT. The CDR3 runs to 18 residues.